These T cell receptor beta chains were read from a single sample in a study of shared clonotypes between healthy human individuals. Sequencing was performed with immunoSEQ multiplex PCR; in TCRdb, only in-frame clones are kept and a portion is missing. The sample holds roughly 590,000 clones, 95% seen once. The material sequenced was naive CD8+ T cells sorted from blood. The receptors stem from a woman aged 30 to 39 in good health. The CDR3 runs from the conserved cysteine through the conserved F or W. D genes are given only for firm matches. A clone size is listed for some rows: how often the clone was seen (once, few, many), or a class if it is expanded.

>.|16|TRBJ2-4|TRBD2|TRBV2
TGTGCCAGCAGTGAGTCTAGCGGGAGTGGATTGGCCATTCAGTACTTC
CASSESSGSGLAIQYF
>.|13|TRBJ2-7|TRBD1|TRBV5-4
TGTGCCAGCAGCCGGGACAGGGGGGACGAGCAGTACTTC
CASSRDRGDEQYF
>.|14|TRBJ2-7|.|TRBV5-6
TGTGCCAGCAGCTTGGCAGGGGCGCGGTACGAGCAGTACTTC
CASSLAGARYEQYF
>.|15|TRBJ2-5|.|TRBV7-9
TGTGCCAGCAGTTATCCCCTGGGGCAGGGAGAGACCCAGTACTTC
CASSYPLGQGETQYF
>.|17|TRBJ1-1|TRBD1|TRBV10-1
TGCGCCAGCAGCAGCACAACCGGGACAGCTATGAACACTGAAGCTTTCTTT
CASSSTTGTAMNTEAFF
>.|16|TRBJ2-1|.|TRBV10-3
TGTGCCATCAGTGAGTCCCACGACGGCTCCTACAATGAGCAGTTCTTC
CAISESHDGSYNEQFF
>.|15|TRBJ2-2|.|TRBV14
TGTGCCAGCAGCCAAGAGGTAGGGAGCACCGGGGAGCTGTTTTTT
CASSQEVGSTGELFF
>.|13|TRBJ2-7|.|TRBV27
TGTGCCAGCAGTTTCCGGGGAGCCTACGAGCAGTACTTC
CASSFRGAYEQYF
>.|13|TRBJ2-1|.|TRBV11-2
TGTGCCAGCAGCGCCGGGGTTTACAATGAGCAGTTCTTC
CASSAGVYNEQFF
>.|17|TRBJ2-3|TRBD2|TRBV2
TGTGCCAGCAGTGAACCTCTAGCGGGAGAAAGCACAGATACGCAGTATTTT
CASSEPLAGESTDTQYF
>.|14|TRBJ2-1|.|TRBV27
TGTGCCAGCAGTTTATCGTCGACGGCCGGGGAGCAGTTCTTC
CASSLSSTAGEQFF
>.|13|TRBJ2-7|TRBD2|TRBV10-3
TGTGCCATCAGCCCCGGGACTAGCGGCGAGCAGTACTTC
CAISPGTSGEQYF
>.|12|TRBJ2-7|.|TRBV27
TGTGCCAGCAGGGGGACTGACTACGAGCAGTACTTC
CASRGTDYEQYF
>.|14|TRBJ2-2|.|TRBV7-9
TGTGCCAGCGGGGTGGGCCAGAGCACCGGGGAGCTGTTTTTT
CASGVGQSTGELFF
>.|12|TRBJ2-3|.|TRBV7-3
TGTGCCAGCAGCTTAAGTGGGGATACGCAGTATTTT
CASSLSGDTQYF
>.|14|TRBJ1-5|.|TRBV28
TGTGCCAGCAGAATTGTAGGGAGCAATCAGCCCCAGCATTTT
CASRIVGSNQPQHF
>once|17|TRBJ2-5|TRBD1|TRBV29-1
TGCAGCGTTGAAGAGGGCGGGACAGGGGTTAGTGACGGGACCCAGTACTTC
CSVEEGGTGVSDGTQYF
>.|14|TRBJ2-1|.|TRBV28
TGTGCCAGCAGAGAGGACAACTCCTACAATGAGCAGTTCTTC
CASREDNSYNEQFF
>.|15|TRBJ2-1|TRBD2|TRBV6-5
TGTGCCAGCAGTCAGCTAGCGGGAGGGTCCAGTGAGCAGTTCTTC
CASSQLAGGSSEQFF
>.|13|TRBJ2-7|.|TRBV28
TGTGCCAGCAGTTTAGGCAGGTATAGCGAGCAGTACTTC
CASSLGRYSEQYF
>.|15|TRBJ2-3|TRBD2|TRBV5-6
TGTGCCAGCAGCTTCCTAGCGGGAGGGGCAGATACGCAGTATTTT
CASSFLAGGADTQYF
>.|15|TRBJ2-1|.|TRBV5-1
TGCGCCAGCAGCTTGGAGACAGGCTCCTACAATGAGCAGTTCTTC
CASSLETGSYNEQFF
>.|16|TRBJ2-7|.|TRBV6-5
TGTGCCAGCAGTTACTCGAAGGGGACGGTCTCCTACGAGCAGTACTTC
CASSYSKGTVSYEQYF
>.|16|TRBJ2-2|TRBD1|TRBV27
TGTGCCAGCAGTTTACTGGGACAGGCTAACACCGGGGAGCTGTTTTTT
CASSLLGQANTGELFF
>once|15|TRBJ2-5|TRBD2|TRBV27
TGTGCCAGCAGATGGGGACTAGCGGGGCAAGAGACCCAGTACTTC
CASRWGLAGQETQYF
>.|13|TRBJ2-5|.|TRBV28
TGTGCCAGCAGTGAGCGGCACCAAGAGACCCAGTACTTC
CASSERHQETQYF
>.|14|TRBJ1-1|.|TRBV27
TGTGCCAGCAGTTTATCAGGATTGGGTACTGAAGCTTTCTTT
CASSLSGLGTEAFF
>.|11|TRBJ2-1|.|TRBV5-4
TGTGCCAGCAGCTCTTCGTATGAGCAGTTCTTC
CASSSSYEQFF
>.|15|TRBJ1-2|TRBD1|TRBV9
TGTGCCAGCAGCGCCAGGACAGGGGCCGCCTATGGCTACACCTTC
CASSARTGAAYGYTF
>.|15|TRBJ2-1|TRBD1|TRBV27
TGTGCCAGCAGCCCTGGGACAGGGAATAGGAATGAGCAGTTCTTC
CASSPGTGNRNEQFF
>.|13|TRBJ2-5|.|TRBV5-4
TGTGCCAGCAGCTTGGAATCCATGGAGACCCAGTACTTC
CASSLESMETQYF